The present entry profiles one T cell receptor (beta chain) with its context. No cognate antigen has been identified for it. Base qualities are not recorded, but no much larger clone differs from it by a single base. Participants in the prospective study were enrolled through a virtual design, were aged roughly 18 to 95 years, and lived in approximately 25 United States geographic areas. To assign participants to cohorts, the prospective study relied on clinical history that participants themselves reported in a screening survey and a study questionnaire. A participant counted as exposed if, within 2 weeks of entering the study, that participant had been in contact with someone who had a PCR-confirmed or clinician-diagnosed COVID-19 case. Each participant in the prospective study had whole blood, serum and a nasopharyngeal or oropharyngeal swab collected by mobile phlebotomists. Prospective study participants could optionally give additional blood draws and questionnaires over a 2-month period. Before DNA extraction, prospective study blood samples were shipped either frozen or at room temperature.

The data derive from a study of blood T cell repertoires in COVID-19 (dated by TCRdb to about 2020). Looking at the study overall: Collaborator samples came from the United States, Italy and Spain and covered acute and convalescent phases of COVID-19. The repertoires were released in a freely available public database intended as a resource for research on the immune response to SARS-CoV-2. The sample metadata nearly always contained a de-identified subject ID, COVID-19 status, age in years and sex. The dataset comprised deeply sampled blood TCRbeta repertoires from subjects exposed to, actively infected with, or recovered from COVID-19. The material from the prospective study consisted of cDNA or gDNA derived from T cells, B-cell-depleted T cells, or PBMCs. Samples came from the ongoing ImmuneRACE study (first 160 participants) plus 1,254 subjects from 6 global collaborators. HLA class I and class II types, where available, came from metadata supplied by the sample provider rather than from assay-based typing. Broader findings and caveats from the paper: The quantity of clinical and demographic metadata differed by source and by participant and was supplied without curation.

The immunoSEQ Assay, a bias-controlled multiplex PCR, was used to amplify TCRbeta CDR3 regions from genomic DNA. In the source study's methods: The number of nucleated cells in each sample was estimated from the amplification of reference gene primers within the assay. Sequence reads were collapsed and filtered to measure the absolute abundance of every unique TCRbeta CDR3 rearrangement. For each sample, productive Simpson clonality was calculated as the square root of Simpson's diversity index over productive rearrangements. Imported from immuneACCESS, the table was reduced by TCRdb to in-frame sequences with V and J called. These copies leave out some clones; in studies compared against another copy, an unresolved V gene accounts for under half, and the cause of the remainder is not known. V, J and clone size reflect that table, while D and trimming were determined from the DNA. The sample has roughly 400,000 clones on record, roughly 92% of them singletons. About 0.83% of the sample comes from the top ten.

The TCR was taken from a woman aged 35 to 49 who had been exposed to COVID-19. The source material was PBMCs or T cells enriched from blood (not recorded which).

The DNA sequence is TGTGCCAGCAGTGATTGGGGGGGCAGCACAGATACGCAGTATTTT. This is translated as CASSDWGGSTDTQYF. The V and J segments used are TRBV6-1 and TRBJ2-3; the best D guess is TRBD2, with 7 bases matching. From its cysteine to its phenylalanine, the CDR3 spans 15 amino acids. Here the CDR3 DNA is all that survives: 45 bases in frame from base 1. CDR1 and CDR2 (MNHNS, SASEGT) derive from the germline V gene. V and J lose 3 bases and 0 bases, and a span of 10 bases separates them.